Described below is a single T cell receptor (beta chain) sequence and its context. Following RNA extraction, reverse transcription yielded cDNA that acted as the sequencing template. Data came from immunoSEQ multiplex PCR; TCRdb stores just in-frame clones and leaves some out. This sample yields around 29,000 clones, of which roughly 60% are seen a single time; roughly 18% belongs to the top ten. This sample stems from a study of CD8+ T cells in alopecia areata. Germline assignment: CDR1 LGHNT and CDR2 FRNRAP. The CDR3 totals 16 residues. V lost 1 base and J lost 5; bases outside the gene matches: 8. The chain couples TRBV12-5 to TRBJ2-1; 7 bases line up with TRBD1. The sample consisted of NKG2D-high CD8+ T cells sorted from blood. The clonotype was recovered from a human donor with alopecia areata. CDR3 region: CASGLETTGYDNEQFF. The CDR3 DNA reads TGTGCTAGTGGTTTGGAAACGACAGGGTACGACAATGAGCAGTTCTTC.